This TCR beta chain was retrieved from a study of blood T cells in healthy people across ages (dated by TCRdb to the mid-2010s). For the wider study: In model experiments, roughly one uniquely barcoded TCR beta cDNA molecule per two T cells was captured by template switching. Donors of different ages were randomly distributed across sequencing lanes to avoid experimental bias. Using deep sequencing normalized with unique cDNA molecular identifiers, the study measured how TCR beta repertoire diversity changes with age. Four age groups were formed from the donors: young (average approximately 16 years), middle-aged (approximately 40), aged (approximately 60) and long-lived (around 82). The study analyzed two additional independent replicas of 1 million unique cDNA reads from the same blood draw for two donors, one aged 18 to 30 and one aged 80 or older.

Here is what the overall study found, with its caveats: Because donor CMV infection status was unknown, age-related changes in expanded clonotypes were potentially confounded. Since profiling was done on bulk unsorted PBMCs, naive and antigen-experienced compartments could not be conclusively compared. As age increased, observed TCR beta diversity per million T cells dropped in a roughly linear way, and a significant reduction was already evident by age about 36. Compared with the aged group, more naive CD4+ T cells, fewer expanded clones and increased TCR diversity were shown by the long-lived group, suggesting age selection. Estimates of total diversity based on one million sequenced T cells were considered lower bounds and underestimates. There was a strong correlation between observed TCR beta diversity and the percentage of naive T cells measured by flow cytometry.

As regards this clonotype: The clone's antigen remains unknown. No base qualities exist here, and no much larger clone lies one base off it.

V was cut back by 6 bases and J by 11 bases, leaving a gap of 19 bases between them. The CDR3 has 13 amino acids, counting the end cysteine and phenylalanine. Only the CDR3 portion is preserved as DNA: 39 bases, with reading frame beginning at the first base. The library was prepared using 5' RACE. Instrument used: Illumina HiSeq 2500. A second about 7 to 12 cycle PCR used a sample-barcoded 5' primer and a J-beta primer mix. Each TCR beta cDNA molecule received a unique molecular identifier from a template-switch 5' adaptor carrying 12 random nucleotides. Each sample yielded at least 2.5 million CDR3-containing paired-end reads. First-strand cDNA was synthesized from all RNA with the Mint cDNA synthesis kit, primed by a TRBC-specific oligonucleotide. Following uracil-DNA glycosylase treatment, all cDNA underwent a first 18-cycle PCR with the universal primers M1SS and BC2_uni_R. In the original analysis: Each sample was normalized by randomly selecting 1 million high-quality reads, each carrying a distinct molecular identifier. Reads sharing molecular identifiers were discarded rather than binned into consensus sequences. MiTCR, with a Q25 quality threshold and the strictest error-elimination algorithm, was used for CDR3 identification, clonotype clustering and error correction. A nonparametric unseen species model with Euler transformation was used to estimate a lower bound on total TCR beta diversity. The raw public reads went through TCRdb reprocessing: fastp at Q25, MiXCR clone calling, in-frame beta chains kept. Rows merge per CDR3 protein into single entries with the most common DNA and genes. These V and J calls derive from TCRdb rather than the authors' analysis. The sample contains about 680,000 distinct CDR3 sequences, roughly 50% of them found a single time. Around a third of the sample lies in the top ten.

The donors were some 39 Caucasian individuals from Russia, aged roughly 6 to 100 years, who were systemically healthy. Ten milliliters of peripheral blood were drawn from each donor into EDTA-treated Vacutainer tubes. Ficoll-Paque density-gradient centrifugation was used to isolate PBMCs, with at least 7 million obtained per sample. Total RNA was extracted from PBMCs with Trizol reagent, with at least 6 micrograms obtained per sample. For every donor, flow cytometry on a PBMC aliquot measured the percentage of naive CD45RAhigh/CD27high T cells. The sequence derives from a woman between 55 and 75 years old in good health. The sequenced sample was blood. The V gene is TRBV12-3 or TRBV12-4 and the J gene is TRBJ2-5, and possibly TRBD2, on 6 matching bases. The base sequence is TGTGCCAGCAGCCCGGACTATTCCTACGGGCAGTACTTC. Its protein product is CASSPDYSYGQYF.